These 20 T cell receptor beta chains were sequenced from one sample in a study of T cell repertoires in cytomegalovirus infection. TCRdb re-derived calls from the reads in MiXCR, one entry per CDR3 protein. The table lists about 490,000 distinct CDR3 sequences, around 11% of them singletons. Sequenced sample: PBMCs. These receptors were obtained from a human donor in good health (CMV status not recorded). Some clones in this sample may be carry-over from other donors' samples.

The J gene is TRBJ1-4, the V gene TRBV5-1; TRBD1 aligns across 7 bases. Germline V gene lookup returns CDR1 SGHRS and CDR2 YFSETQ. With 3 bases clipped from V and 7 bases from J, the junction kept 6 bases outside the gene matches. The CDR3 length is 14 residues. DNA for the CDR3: TGCGCCAGCAGCTCACAGGGGACTCGTGAAAAACTGTTTTTT. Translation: CASSSQGTREKLFF.

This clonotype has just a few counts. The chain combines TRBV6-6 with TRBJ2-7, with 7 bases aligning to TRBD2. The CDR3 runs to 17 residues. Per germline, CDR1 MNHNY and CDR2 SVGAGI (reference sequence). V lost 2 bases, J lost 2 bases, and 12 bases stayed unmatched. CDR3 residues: CASSYPFKSGATYEQYF. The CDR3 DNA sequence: TGTGCCAGCAGTTACCCCTTTAAGAGCGGGGCTACCTACGAGCAGTACTTC.

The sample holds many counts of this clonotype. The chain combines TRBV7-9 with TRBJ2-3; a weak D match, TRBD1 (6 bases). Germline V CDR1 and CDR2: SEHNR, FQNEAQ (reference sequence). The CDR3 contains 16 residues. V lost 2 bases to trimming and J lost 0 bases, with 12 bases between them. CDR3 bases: TGTGCCAGCAGCTTATCGACAGGCTACAGCACAGATACGCAGTATTTT. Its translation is CASSLSTGYSTDTQYF.

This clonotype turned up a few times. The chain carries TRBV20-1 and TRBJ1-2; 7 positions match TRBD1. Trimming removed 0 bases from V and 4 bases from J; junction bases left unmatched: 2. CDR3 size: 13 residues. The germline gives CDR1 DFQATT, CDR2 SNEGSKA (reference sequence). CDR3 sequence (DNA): TGCAGTGCTAGAGAACGGACAGGCTATGGCTACACCTTC. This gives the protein CSARERTGYGYTF.

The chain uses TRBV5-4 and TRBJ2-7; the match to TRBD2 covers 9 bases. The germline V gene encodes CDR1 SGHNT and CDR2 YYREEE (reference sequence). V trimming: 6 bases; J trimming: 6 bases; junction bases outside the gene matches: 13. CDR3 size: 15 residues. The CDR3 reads CASTSGGSGGLEQYF. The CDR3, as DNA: TGTGCCAGCACCTCGGGGGGTAGCGGGGGTCTCGAGCAGTACTTC.

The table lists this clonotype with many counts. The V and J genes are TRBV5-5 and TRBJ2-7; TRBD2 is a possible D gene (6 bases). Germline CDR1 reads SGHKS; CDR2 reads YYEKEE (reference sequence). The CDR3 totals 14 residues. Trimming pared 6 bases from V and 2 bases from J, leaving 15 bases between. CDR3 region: CASNQLAWTYEQYF. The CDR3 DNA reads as TGTGCCAGCAACCAGCTAGCGTGGACCTACGAGCAGTACTTC. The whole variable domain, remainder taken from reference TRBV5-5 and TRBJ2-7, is DAGVTQSPTHLIKTRGQQVTLRCSPISGHKSVSWYQQVLGQGPQFIFQYYEKEERGRGNFPDRFSARQFPNYSSELNVNALLLGDSALYLCASNQLAWTYEQYFGPGTRLTVT.

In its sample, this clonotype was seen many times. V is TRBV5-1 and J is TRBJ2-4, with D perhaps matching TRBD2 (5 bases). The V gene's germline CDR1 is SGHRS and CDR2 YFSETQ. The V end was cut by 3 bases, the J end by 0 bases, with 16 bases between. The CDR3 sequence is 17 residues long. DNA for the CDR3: TGCGCCAGCAGCTCCCCGGAGTCGGACTTAGCCAAAAACATTCAGTACTTC. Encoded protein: CASSSPESDLAKNIQYF.

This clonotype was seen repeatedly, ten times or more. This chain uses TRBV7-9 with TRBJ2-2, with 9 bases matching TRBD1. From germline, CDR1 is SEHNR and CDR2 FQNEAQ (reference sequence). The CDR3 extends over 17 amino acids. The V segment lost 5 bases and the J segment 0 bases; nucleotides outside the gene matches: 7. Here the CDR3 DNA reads TGTGCCAGCAGCCCCAGCAACAGGGGGCCGAACACCGGGGAGCTGTTTTTT. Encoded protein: CASSPSNRGPNTGELFF.

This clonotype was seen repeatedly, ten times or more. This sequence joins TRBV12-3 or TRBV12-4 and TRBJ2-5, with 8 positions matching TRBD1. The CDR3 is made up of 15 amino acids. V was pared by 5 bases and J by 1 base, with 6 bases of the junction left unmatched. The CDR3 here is CASSATGTGQETQYF. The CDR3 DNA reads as TGTGCCAGCAGTGCCACCGGGACAGGCCAAGAGACCCAGTACTTC.

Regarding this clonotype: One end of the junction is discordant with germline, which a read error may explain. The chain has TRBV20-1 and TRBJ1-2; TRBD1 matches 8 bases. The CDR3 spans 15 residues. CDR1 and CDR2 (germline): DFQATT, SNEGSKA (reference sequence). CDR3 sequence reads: CSDRDIRGQVYGYPF. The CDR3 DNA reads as TGCAGTGATAGAGATATCAGGGGGCAGGTCTATGGCTACCCCTTC.

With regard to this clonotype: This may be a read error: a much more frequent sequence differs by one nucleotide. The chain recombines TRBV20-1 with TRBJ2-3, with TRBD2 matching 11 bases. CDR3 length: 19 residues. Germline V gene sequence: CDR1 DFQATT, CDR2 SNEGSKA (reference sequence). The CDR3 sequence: CSARKESSGGTIQVDTLYF. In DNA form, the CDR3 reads TGCAGTGCTAGGAAGGAGTCTAGCGGGGGGACCATACAAGTAGATACGCTGTATTTT.

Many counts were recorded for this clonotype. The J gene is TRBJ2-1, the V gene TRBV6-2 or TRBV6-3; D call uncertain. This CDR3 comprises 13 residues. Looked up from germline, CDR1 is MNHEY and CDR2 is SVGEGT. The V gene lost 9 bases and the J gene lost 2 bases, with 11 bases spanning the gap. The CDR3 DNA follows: TGTGCCAGTCGCTCCAGTCCCTACAATGAGCAGTTCTTC. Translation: CASRSSPYNEQFF.

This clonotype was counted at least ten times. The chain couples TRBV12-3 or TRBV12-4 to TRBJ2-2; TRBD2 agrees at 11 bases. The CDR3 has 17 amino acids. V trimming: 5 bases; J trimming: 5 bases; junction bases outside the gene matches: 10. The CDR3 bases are TGTGCCAGCAGTCTCTCCACTAGCGGGAGACGAACCGGGGAGCTGTTTTTT. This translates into CASSLSTSGRRTGELFF.

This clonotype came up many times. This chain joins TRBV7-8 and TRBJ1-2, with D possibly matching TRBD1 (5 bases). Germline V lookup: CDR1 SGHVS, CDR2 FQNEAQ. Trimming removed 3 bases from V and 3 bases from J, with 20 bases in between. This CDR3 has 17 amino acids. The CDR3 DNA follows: TGTGCCAGCAGCTTTGTTACAGGCGTGCGAACTGACTATGGCTACACCTTC. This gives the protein CASSFVTGVRTDYGYTF.

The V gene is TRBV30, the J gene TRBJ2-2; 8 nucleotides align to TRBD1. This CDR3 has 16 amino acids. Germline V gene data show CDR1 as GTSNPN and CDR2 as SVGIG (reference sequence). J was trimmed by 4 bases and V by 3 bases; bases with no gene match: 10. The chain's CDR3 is CAWSSASGGVTGELFF. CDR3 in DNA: TGTGCCTGGAGCTCCGCGTCAGGGGGCGTCACCGGGGAGCTGTTTTTT. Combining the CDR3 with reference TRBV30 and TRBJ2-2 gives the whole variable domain SQTIHQWPATLVQPVGSPLSLECTVEGTSNPNLYWYRQAAGRGLQLLFYSVGIGQISSEVPQNLSASRPQDRQFILSSKKLLLSDSGFYLCAWSSASGGVTGELFFGEGSRLTVL.

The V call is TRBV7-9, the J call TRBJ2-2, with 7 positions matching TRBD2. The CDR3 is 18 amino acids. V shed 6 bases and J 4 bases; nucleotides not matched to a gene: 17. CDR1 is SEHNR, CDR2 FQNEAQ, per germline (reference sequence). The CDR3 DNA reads TGTGCCAGCAGTAGAAGTGGATTGACTAGCAGCGGCACCGGGGAGCTGTTTTTT. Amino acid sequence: CASSRSGLTSSGTGELFF.

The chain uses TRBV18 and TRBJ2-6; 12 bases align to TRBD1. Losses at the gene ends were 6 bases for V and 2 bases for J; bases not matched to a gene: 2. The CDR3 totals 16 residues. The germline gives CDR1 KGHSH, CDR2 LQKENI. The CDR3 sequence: CASSGTGGAGANVLTF. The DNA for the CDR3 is TGTGCCAGCTCCGGGACAGGGGGCGCTGGGGCCAACGTCCTGACTTTC.

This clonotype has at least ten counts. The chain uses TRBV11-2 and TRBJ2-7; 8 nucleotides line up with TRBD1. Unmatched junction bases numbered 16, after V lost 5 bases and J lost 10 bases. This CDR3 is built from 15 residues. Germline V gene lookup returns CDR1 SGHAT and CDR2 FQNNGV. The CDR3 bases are TGTGCCAGCAGCCTCGAGACAGGGGCCGCCTTACCCCAGTACTTC. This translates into CASSLETGAALPQYF.

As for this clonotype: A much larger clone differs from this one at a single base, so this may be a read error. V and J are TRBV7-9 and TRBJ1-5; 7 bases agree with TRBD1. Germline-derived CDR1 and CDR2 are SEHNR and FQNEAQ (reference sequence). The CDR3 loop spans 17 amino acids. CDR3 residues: CTSSLGYRGDSNQPQHF. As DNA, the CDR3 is TGTACCAGCAGCTTGGGTTACAGGGGCGATAGCAATCAGCCCCAGCATTTT.

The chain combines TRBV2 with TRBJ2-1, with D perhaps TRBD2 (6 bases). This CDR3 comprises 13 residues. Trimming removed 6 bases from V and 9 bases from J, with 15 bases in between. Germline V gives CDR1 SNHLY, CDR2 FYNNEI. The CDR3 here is CASRASSAGEQFF. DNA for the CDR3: TGTGCCAGCAGAGCCTCTAGCGCCGGTGAGCAGTTCTTC. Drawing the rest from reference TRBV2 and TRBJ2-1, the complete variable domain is EPEVTQTPSHQVTQMGQEVILRCVPISNHLYFYWYRQILGQKVEFLVSFYNNEISEKSEIFDDQFSVERPDGSNFTLKIRSTKLEDSAMYFCASRASSAGEQFFGPGTRLTVL.